This T cell receptor (beta chain) was documented in a study of cytomegalovirus exposure and HLA in healthy donors. Study findings and constraints: A later analysis reportedly found that, within productive TCRs, an Asian-associated ancestry cluster had fewer N-insertions than the mean observed across the approximately 660 donors.

Primers for the PCR totalled 60 Vbeta and 13 Jbeta. Profiled with immunoSEQ multiplex PCR; TCRdb holds only in-frame clones, not every one. Seen here are about 120,000 clones, 75% to 85% observed once, and the top ten hold 2.5% to 3%. Germline assignment: CDR1 MNHEY and CDR2 SVGAGI. The J segment lost 5 bases and the V segment lost 5 bases, leaving 10 bases of the junction unmatched. The CDR3 consists of 15 residues. Points on this clone: The antigen remains undetermined.

V is TRBV6-5 and J is TRBJ2-7, with 9 bases fitting TRBD1. The TCR comes from a man under 40 in good health and CMV-seronegative. The sequenced sample was PBMCs. The CDR3 DNA reads as TGTGCCAGCAGTCATCCGGGACAGGGCCCCAACGAGCAGTACTTC. Its translation: CASSHPGQGPNEQYF.